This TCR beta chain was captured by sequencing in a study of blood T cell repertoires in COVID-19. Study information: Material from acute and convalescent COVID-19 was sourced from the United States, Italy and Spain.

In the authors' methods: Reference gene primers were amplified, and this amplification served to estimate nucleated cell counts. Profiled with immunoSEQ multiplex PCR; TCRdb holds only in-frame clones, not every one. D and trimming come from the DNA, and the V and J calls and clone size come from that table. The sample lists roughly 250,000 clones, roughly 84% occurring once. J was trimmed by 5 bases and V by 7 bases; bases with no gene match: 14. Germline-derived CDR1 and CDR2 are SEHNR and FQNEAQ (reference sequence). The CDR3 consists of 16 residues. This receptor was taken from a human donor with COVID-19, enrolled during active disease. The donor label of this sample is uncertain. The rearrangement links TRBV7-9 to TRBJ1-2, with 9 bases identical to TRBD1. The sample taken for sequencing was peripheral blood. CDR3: CASTYLPGQGGYGYTF. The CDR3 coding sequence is TGTGCCAGCACCTACCTCCCGGGACAGGGAGGGTATGGCTACACCTTC.